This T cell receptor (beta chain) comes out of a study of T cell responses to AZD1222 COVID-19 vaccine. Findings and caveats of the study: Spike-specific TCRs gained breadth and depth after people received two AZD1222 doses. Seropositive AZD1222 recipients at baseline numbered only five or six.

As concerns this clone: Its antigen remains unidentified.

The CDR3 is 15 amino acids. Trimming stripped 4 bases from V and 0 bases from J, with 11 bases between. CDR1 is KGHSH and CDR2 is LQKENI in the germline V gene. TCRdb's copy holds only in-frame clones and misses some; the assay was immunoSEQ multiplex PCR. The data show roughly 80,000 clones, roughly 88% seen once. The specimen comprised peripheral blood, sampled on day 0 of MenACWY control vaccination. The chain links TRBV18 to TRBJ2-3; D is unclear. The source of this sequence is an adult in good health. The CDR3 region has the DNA TGTGCCAGCTCACGGGCAGGTGCTAGCACAGATACGCAGTATTTT. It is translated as CASSRAGASTDTQYF.